These 32 T cell receptor beta chains were sequenced from one sample in a study of chemoradiotherapy in HPV16-positive cancers. Using immunoSEQ multiplex PCR, the repertoire was profiled, and TCRdb retains in-frame clones only, with some absent. The sample has about 53,000 clones, about 88% seen once. The input for sequencing was blood, taken from a patient who underwent chemoradiotherapy. These receptors came from a human donor with HPV-associated anogenital cancer.

This clone was found once. Here the CDR3 reads CASSPGKDTGELFF. Here the CDR3 DNA reads TGTGCCAGCAGCCCCGGAAAGGACACCGGGGAGCTGTTTTTT. The V and J genes are TRBV7-9 and TRBJ2-2, with D unresolved. Trimming left V 5 bases short and J 3 bases short, with 10 bases between. CDR3 length equals 14 residues. CDR1 is SEHNR and CDR2 is FQNEAQ in the germline V gene (reference sequence).

This rearrangement joins TRBV4-3 to TRBJ1-3; no clear D. The CDR3 contains 15 residues. From germline, CDR1 is LGHNA and CDR2 YSLEER. The V and J ends lost 0 bases and 2 bases respectively, with 8 bases between them. CDR3 coding DNA: TGCGCCAGCAGCCAAGATCTCGGGGCTGGAAACACCATATATTTT. It codes for CASSQDLGAGNTIYF.

V is TRBV6-5 and J is TRBJ1-3; 11 bases align to TRBD1. The CDR3 is 15 amino acids. The V segment lost 2 bases and the J segment 6 bases; nucleotides outside the gene matches: 3. The germline CDR1 and CDR2 sequences are MNHEY and SVGAGI. The CDR3 reads CASSYRTGGENTIYF. CDR3 in DNA: TGTGCCAGCAGTTACCGGACAGGGGGCGAAAACACCATATATTTT.

The chain is built from TRBV6-6 and TRBJ1-1; weak D call: TRBD1 (6 bases). The V end was cut by 5 bases, the J end by 0 bases, with 10 bases between. The germline CDR1 and CDR2 sequences are MNHNY and SVGAGI (reference sequence). The CDR3 runs to 14 residues. The CDR3 bases are TGTGCCAGCAGTGGCGGGGGGCTGAACACTGAAGCTTTCTTT. It encodes CASSGGGLNTEAFF.

This clone was seen a single time. The chain is built from TRBV5-1 and TRBJ2-7; the D gene is possibly TRBD1 (7 bases). The CDR3 extends over 15 amino acids. Germline CDR1 SGHRS, CDR2 YFSETQ. V was cut by 3 bases and J by 7 bases, with 20 bases left in between. The CDR3 DNA is TGCGCCAGCAGCTGGAGCGGAGGGGGCTCGGGGGAGCAGTACTTC. Protein product: CASSWSGGGSGEQYF.

This clone has a single count. The J gene is TRBJ2-7, the V gene TRBV4-3, with 11 bases that match TRBD2. The CDR3 is made up of 18 amino acids. With V trimmed by 3 bases and J by 1 base, 11 bases remained unmatched. CDR1 is LGHNA, CDR2 YSLEER, per germline. This CDR3 is CASSHAQGGLAASYEQYF. CDR3 nucleotide sequence: TGCGCCAGCAGCCATGCTCAGGGGGGACTAGCGGCTTCCTACGAGCAGTACTTC.

This clone has a single count. V and J are TRBV7-2 and TRBJ2-1, with 9 bases aligning to TRBD1. CDR1 is SGHTA, CDR2 FQGNSA, per germline. The CDR3 totals 15 residues. Trimming took 6 bases from V and 3 from J; bases not matched to a gene: 6. The CDR3 DNA sequence: TGTGCCAGCAGACAACGGACAGGGGTCTACAATGAGCAGTTCTTC. Its protein is CASRQRTGVYNEQFF. Together with reference TRBV7-2 and TRBJ2-1, the CDR3 gives the full variable domain: GAGVSQSPSNKVTEKGKDVELRCDPISGHTALYWYRQSLGQGLEFLIYFQGNSAPDKSGLPSDRFSAERTGGSVSTLTIQRTQQEDSAVYLCASRQRTGVYNEQFFGPGTRLTVL.

V is TRBV2 and J is TRBJ2-2, with D tentatively TRBD1 (5 bases). This CDR3 contains 15 residues. The germline V gene has CDR1 SNHLY and CDR2 FYNNEI. V was shortened by 1 base and J by 4 bases, with 10 bases between the two germline ends. The CDR3 here is CASSEGRVGTGELFF. In DNA, the CDR3 is TGTGCCAGCAGTGAAGGCAGGGTTGGCACCGGGGAGCTGTTTTTT.

This rearrangement joins TRBV6-4 to TRBJ1-1; 9 bases line up with TRBD1. Per the germline V gene, CDR1 is MRHNA and CDR2 is SNTAGT. Unmatched junction bases numbered 2, after V lost 2 bases and J lost 1 base. The CDR3 consists of 15 residues. The CDR3 sequence is CASSDGTGSNTEAFF. DNA of the CDR3: TGTGCCAGCAGTGACGGGACAGGGTCGAACACTGAAGCTTTCTTT.

This sequence joins TRBV11-2 and TRBJ1-4; no definite D call. V dropped 3 bases and J dropped 8 bases, with 13 bases sitting between them. Germline lookup yields CDR1 SGHAT and CDR2 FQNNGV. The CDR3 consists of 14 residues. For the CDR3, the DNA is TGTGCCAGCAGCTTTGGAGGTCGTCAGGAAAAACTGTTTTTT. Protein product: CASSFGGRQEKLFF.

The chain joins TRBV5-4 to TRBJ2-1, with D perhaps TRBD2 (6 bases). The ends were cut back, 2 bases at V and 2 bases at J, with 11 bases in the middle. This CDR3 is built from 15 residues. From germline, CDR1 is SGHNT and CDR2 YYREEE (reference sequence). The CDR3 protein is CASSFGGRTYNEQFF. In DNA form, the CDR3 reads TGTGCCAGCAGCTTTGGAGGGAGGACCTACAATGAGCAGTTCTTC.

This chain connects TRBV4-3 to TRBJ1-6; 8 bases map to TRBD1. The CDR3 sequence is 16 residues long. Per the germline V gene, CDR1 is LGHNA and CDR2 is YSLEER. Unmatched junction bases numbered 6, after V lost 0 bases and J lost 8 bases. Here the CDR3 reads CASSQDPRGRDSPLHF. The CDR3 DNA sequence: TGCGCCAGCAGCCAAGATCCCAGGGGGCGCGATTCACCCCTCCACTTT.

The CDR3 bases are TGTGCCATCAGTGAGGGGCAGATCCAAGAGACCCAGTACTTC. Encoded protein: CAISEGQIQETQYF. This chain uses TRBV10-3 with TRBJ2-5; D uncertain. CDR1 ENHRY and CDR2 SYGVKD come from the germline V gene. Trimming stripped 2 bases from V and 1 base from J, with 8 bases between. This CDR3 is 14 amino acids long.

V gene TRBV5-1 combines with J gene TRBJ2-7; TRBD1 might be the D (6 bases). The CDR3 contains 13 residues. The germline V gene has CDR1 SGHRS and CDR2 YFSETQ. Trimming pared 5 bases from V and 2 bases from J, leaving 11 bases between. The CDR3 reads CASRFGQTYEQYF. For the CDR3, the DNA is TGCGCCAGCAGGTTCGGACAGACCTACGAGCAGTACTTC.

The chain combines TRBV6-1 with TRBJ2-5; 15 nucleotides agree with TRBD2. After removal of 3 bases from V and 5 bases from J, the junction contained 4 bases not matched to a gene. There are 16 residues in the CDR3. Germline values: CDR1 MNHNS, CDR2 SASEGT. Here the CDR3 reads CASSDGLAGGMETQYF. As DNA, the CDR3 is TGTGCCAGCAGTGACGGACTAGCGGGGGGGATGGAGACCCAGTACTTC.

V is TRBV5-6 and J is TRBJ2-1; D uncertain. Germline loops: CDR1 SGHDT, CDR2 YYEEEE. This CDR3 has 12 amino acids. The germline V and J ends were trimmed by 2 bases and 6 bases, with 6 bases remaining between them. The CDR3 region has the DNA TGTGCCAGCAGCTTTAGTGTCAATGAGCAGTTCTTC. Amino acid sequence: CASSFSVNEQFF.

V gene TRBV7-6 combines with J gene TRBJ2-1, with 9 nucleotides matching TRBD2. Germline assignment: CDR1 SGHVS and CDR2 FNYEAQ. V lost 5 bases and J lost 2; bases outside the gene matches: 7. The CDR3 spans 16 residues. CDR3 bases: TGTGCCAGCAGCCGTTTCCAGCGGGAGGCCTACAATGAGCAGTTCTTC. It yields the protein CASSRFQREAYNEQFF.

The chain couples TRBV7-2 to TRBJ2-3; unclear D gene. Trimming removed 1 base from V and 6 bases from J, with 17 bases in between. CDR1 and CDR2 from the germline V gene are SGHTA and FQGNSA. This CDR3 is built from 16 residues. The CDR3 sequence is CASSLVVKVAGDTQYF. The CDR3 nucleotides read TGTGCCAGCAGCTTAGTTGTTAAGGTGGCCGGGGATACGCAGTATTTT.

The rearrangement links TRBV2 to TRBJ1-2; D is uncertain. Germline V gene lookup returns CDR1 SNHLY and CDR2 FYNNEI. This CDR3 is built from 11 residues. Trimming pared 7 bases from V and 6 bases from J, leaving 9 bases between. The CDR3 protein is CASTGLDGYTF. CDR3 DNA sequence: TGTGCCAGCACCGGATTGGATGGCTACACCTTC.

V is TRBV6-5 and J is TRBJ2-2; the D gene is possibly TRBD2 (5 bases). The V end was cut by 2 bases, the J end by 7 bases, with 5 bases between. The CDR3 totals 12 residues. Germline-derived CDR1 and CDR2 are MNHEY and SVGAGI. CDR3 sequence (DNA): TGTGCCAGCAGTTACCGGGGCGGGGAGCTGTTTTTT. Residues: CASSYRGGELFF.

CDR3 DNA sequence: TGTGCCAGCAGTGAGCGGTCACCCCTCCACTTT. Its translation: CASSERSPLHF. This sequence joins TRBV2 and TRBJ1-6, with D uncertain. Germline V lookup: CDR1 SNHLY, CDR2 FYNNEI. The CDR3 covers 11 residues. Trimming shortened V by 3 bases and J by 10 bases, and 4 bases separated the two germline ends.

The CDR3 DNA follows: TGTGCCAGCAGTTACTCTCGGCAGTTGAACACTGAAGCTTTCTTT. Its protein product is CASSYSRQLNTEAFF. This rearrangement joins TRBV6-5 to TRBJ1-1; D remains ambiguous. Trimming took 0 bases from V and 0 from J, leaving 8 bases between them. The CDR3 is made up of 15 amino acids. Germline lookup yields CDR1 MNHEY and CDR2 SVGAGI.

The chain uses TRBV10-3 and TRBJ1-1, with a weak D call TRBD1 (6 bases). The length of the CDR3 is 16 residues. Looked up from germline, CDR1 is ENHRY and CDR2 is SYGVKD. V was clipped by 6 bases and J by 3 bases, with 20 bases between them. The CDR3 loop reads CAIRGAPYGGDTEAFF. In DNA, the CDR3 is TGTGCCATCAGGGGGGCCCCCTACGGAGGGGACACTGAAGCTTTCTTT.

This clone was counted a few times. The chain has TRBV19 and TRBJ2-3; 7 nucleotides match TRBD1. There are 15 residues in the CDR3. With V trimmed by 3 bases and J by 2 bases, 5 bases remained unmatched. Germline CDR1 is LNHDA and CDR2 is SQIVND (reference sequence). For the CDR3, the DNA is TGTGCCAGTAGTATCATACAGGGGTACACAGATACGCAGTATTTT. Its translation: CASSIIQGYTDTQYF. Combining the CDR3 with reference TRBV19 and TRBJ2-3 gives the whole variable domain DGGITQSPKYLFRKEGQNVTLSCEQNLNHDAMYWYRQDPGQGLRLIYYSQIVNDFQKGDIAEGYSVSREKKESFPLTVTSAQKNPTAFYLCASSIIQGYTDTQYFGPGTRLTVL.

This sequence joins TRBV6-6 and TRBJ2-3; 9 bases are shared with TRBD1. Germline lookup yields CDR1 MNHNY and CDR2 SVGAGI (reference sequence). The CDR3 loop spans 14 amino acids. J lost 3 bases, V lost 6 bases, and 4 bases had no gene match. CDR3 in amino acids: CASSRTGETDTQYF. CDR3 DNA: TGTGCCAGCAGCCGGACAGGGGAAACAGATACGCAGTATTTT.

The chain recombines TRBV29-1 with TRBJ1-4, with a possible D match to TRBD1 (5 bases). Trimming cost V 5 bases and J 5 bases, with 12 bases left between them. There are 13 residues in the CDR3. CDR1 SQVTM and CDR2 ANQGSEA come from the germline V gene. The CDR3 DNA follows: TGCAGCGTTAGACAGAATCAGAATGAAAAACTGTTTTTT. Encoded protein: CSVRQNQNEKLFF.

The V and J genes are TRBV5-4 and TRBJ2-7, with D possibly TRBD1 on 5 matching bases. The germline gives CDR1 SGHNT, CDR2 YYREEE (reference sequence). The CDR3 contains 14 residues. V was clipped by 7 bases and J by 3 bases, with 17 bases between them. The CDR3 bases are TGTGCCAGCCGTGCGCAGGGAACCGTCTACGAGCAGTACTTC. Translation: CASRAQGTVYEQYF.

This chain uses TRBV27 with TRBJ1-4; D call uncertain. CDR1 and CDR2 from the germline V gene are MNHEY and SMNVEV (reference sequence). CDR3 length: 14 amino acids. Deletions cut 5 bases from V and 3 bases from J, with 10 bases between. CDR3 residues: CASSRSGANEKLFF. DNA for the CDR3: TGTGCCAGCAGTCGGTCGGGAGCTAATGAAAAACTGTTTTTT.

The chain joins TRBV4-3 to TRBJ1-5, with TRBD1 matching 8 bases. V gave up 0 bases and J gave up 4 bases; unmatched junction bases: 2. Germline V lookup: CDR1 LGHNA, CDR2 YSLEER. The CDR3 is 15 residues long. Here the CDR3 reads CASSQERDRNQPQHF. CDR3 DNA sequence: TGCGCCAGCAGCCAAGAGAGGGACAGGAATCAGCCCCAGCATTTT.

The genes are TRBV15 and TRBJ2-7, with 11 bases that match TRBD2. CDR3 size: 15 residues. J gave up 7 bases and V 1 base, and 6 bases lay outside the gene matches. From germline, CDR1 is LNHNV and CDR2 YYDKDF (reference sequence). The CDR3 sequence is CATSRGLAGHEEQYF. The CDR3, as DNA: TGTGCCACCAGCAGAGGACTAGCGGGGCACGAGGAGCAGTACTTC.

J is TRBJ2-7 and V is TRBV30, with TRBD2 matching 10 bases. Germline loops: CDR1 GTSNPN, CDR2 SVGIG (reference sequence). This CDR3 contains 14 residues. V trimming: 0 bases; J trimming: 2 bases; junction bases outside the gene matches: 1. In DNA form, the CDR3 reads TGTGCCTGGAGTGTTAGCGGGGGGACCTACGAGCAGTACTTC. Translated: CAWSVSGGTYEQYF.

CDR3 coding DNA: TGCGCCAGCAGCCAAGCAGTGGCTCTAGACTATGGCTACACCTTC. Translation gives CASSQAVALDYGYTF. This rearrangement joins TRBV4-3 to TRBJ1-2; unclear D gene. The CDR3 contains 15 residues. V was trimmed by 1 base and J by 3 bases, leaving 12 bases between them. The germline gives CDR1 LGHNA, CDR2 YSLEER.